The entry below describes one T cell receptor (beta chain). At the DNA level, this CDR3 is encoded by other sequences in the same sample as well. The data stem from a study of shared clonotypes between healthy human individuals. Method: immunoSEQ multiplex PCR; TCRdb's copy keeps in-frame clones and lacks some. This table holds about 2.1 million clones, 85% to 95% found once. The naive CD8 fraction comprised CD45RO-negative cells positively selected for CCR7 and excluded terminally differentiated effector memory CD45RA+ cells. The specimen sequenced was naive CD8+ T cells from PBMCs. The sequence was collected from a man aged 18 to 35 in good health. Some clones in this sample may be carry-over from other donors' samples.

This CDR3 is CASSAGTPYGYTF. In nucleotides, the CDR3 is TGTGCCAGCAGCGCCGGGACCCCCTATGGCTACACCTTC. The chain links TRBV9 to TRBJ1-2; weak D call: TRBD1 (5 bases). The CDR3 loop spans 13 amino acids. Germline assignment: CDR1 SGDLS and CDR2 YYNGEE. V lost 3 bases, J lost 4 bases, and 10 bases lay in between.